One sample yielded the 30 T cell receptor beta chains listed below, sequenced in a study of T cell repertoires in cytomegalovirus infection. One entry per CDR3 protein, called by TCRdb with MiXCR from the reads. Here the sample spans 360,000 or so distinct CDR3 sequences, nearly 35% being singletons. No antigen is known for these receptors. The specimen comprised cultured PBMCs, sampled from culture after CMV antigen stimulation. The receptors come from a human donor in good health (CMV status not recorded). Some clones in this sample may be carry-over from other donors' samples.

CDR3 sequence: CASSQQGSYNEQFF. In DNA, the CDR3 is TGTGCCAGCAGTCAACAGGGTTCCTACAATGAGCAGTTCTTC. This chain connects TRBV27 to TRBJ2-1; tentatively, D is TRBD1 (6 bases). Looked up from germline, CDR1 is MNHEY and CDR2 is SMNVEV (reference sequence). The V end lost 5 bases, the J end lost 1 base, and 9 bases lay between the germline ends. The CDR3 extends over 14 amino acids.

This clonotype was observed a handful of times. This sequence joins TRBV12-3 or TRBV12-4 and TRBJ2-5; maybe TRBD2 (7 bases). CDR3 length equals 13 residues. Trimming pared 6 bases from V and 5 bases from J, leaving 13 bases between. The CDR3 reads CASSAGASETQYF. CDR3 nucleotides: TGTGCCAGCAGCGCGGGGGCTTCGGAGACCCAGTACTTC.

The gene calls are TRBV6-1 and TRBJ2-4; D perhaps matches TRBD1 (5 bases). Trimming took 6 bases from V and 7 from J, leaving 10 bases between them. Germline CDR1 MNHNS, CDR2 SASEGT. This CDR3 has 12 residues. CDR3 DNA sequence: TGTGCCAGCAGCGTCAGGGTTAACATTCAGTACTTC. As protein: CASSVRVNIQYF.

This clonotype turned up a few times. The J gene is TRBJ2-1, the V gene TRBV11-2; D gene ambiguous. The germline V gene encodes CDR1 SGHAT and CDR2 FQNNGV. V lost 1 base and J lost 2, with 18 bases in between. This CDR3 contains 18 residues. The CDR3 bases are TGTGCCAGCAGCTTAGGAGTCACTGCCCTGGCCCCCTACAATGAGCAGTTCTTC. This codes for CASSLGVTALAPYNEQFF.

This clonotype has only a few counts. The genes are TRBV11-3 and TRBJ2-3, with D uncertain. This CDR3 is 14 amino acids long. Trimming took 5 bases from V and 0 from J, leaving 9 bases between them. The germline V gene encodes CDR1 SGHNT and CDR2 YENEEA. The CDR3 DNA reads TGTGCCAGCAGCCCACTAAGGAGCACAGATACGCAGTATTTT. Its protein is CASSPLRSTDTQYF.

The rearrangement links TRBV4-2 to TRBJ2-3; a possible D gene is TRBD1 (5 bases). Looked up from germline, CDR1 is LGHNA and CDR2 is YNFKEQ. The CDR3 sequence is 14 residues long. Trimming removed 0 bases at V and 4 bases at J, with 8 bases between. CDR3 residues: CASSQDRVADTQYF. The CDR3 DNA is TGTGCCAGCAGCCAAGACAGGGTTGCAGATACGCAGTATTTT.

This clonotype was observed a few times. The chain combines TRBV6-5 with TRBJ1-4, with 9 bases identical to TRBD1. V lost 6 bases to trimming and J lost 5 bases; unmatched junction nucleotides: 7. Germline V lookup: CDR1 MNHEY, CDR2 SVGAGI. The CDR3 runs to 15 residues. CDR3 DNA: TGTGCCAGCAGCTATACAGGGGGCGTCAATGAAAAACTGTTTTTT. Encoded protein: CASSYTGGVNEKLFF.

The sample holds many counts of this clonotype. Since a much larger clone is just one base distant, this may be a read error. V and J are TRBV7-2 and TRBJ2-1, with 7 bases aligning to TRBD2. J gave up 5 bases and V 3 bases, and 4 bases lay outside the gene matches. The CDR3 is 14 residues long. Germline CDR1 is SGHTA and CDR2 is FQGNSA. This CDR3 reads CASSFWLADNEQFF. As DNA, the CDR3 is TGTGCCAGCAGCTTCTGGCTAGCGGACAATGAGCAGTTCTTC.

This rearrangement joins TRBV7-2 to TRBJ2-1; 10 bases are shared with TRBD1. The germline gives CDR1 SGHTA, CDR2 FQGNSA. The CDR3 contains 15 residues. With V trimmed by 2 bases and J by 6 bases, 4 bases remained unmatched. In DNA, the CDR3 is TGTGCCAGCAGCTTATCGGACAGGGGGGGCAATGAGCAGTTCTTC. It translates to CASSLSDRGGNEQFF.

This clonotype appeared a few times. The rearrangement joins TRBV24-1 to TRBJ2-3, with 11 nucleotides matching TRBD2. Trimming at V came to 3 bases and at J to 2 bases, leaving 3 bases not matched to a gene. CDR3 length: 16 residues. Germline V CDR1 and CDR2: KGHDR, SFDVKD. CDR3 sequence reads: CATSDGLAGYTDTQYF. CDR3 DNA: TGTGCCACCAGTGATGGACTAGCGGGCTACACAGATACGCAGTATTTT.

This clonotype was seen a handful of times. V is TRBV10-3 and J is TRBJ2-3; 10 bases are a match to TRBD2. The length of the CDR3 is 15 residues. Germline CDR1 reads ENHRY; CDR2 reads SYGVKD. Unmatched junction bases numbered 2, after V lost 2 bases and J lost 3 bases. As DNA, the CDR3 is TGTGCCATCAGTGAGGGACTAGCGGATACAGATACGCAGTATTTT. Amino acid sequence: CAISEGLADTDTQYF.

V usage is TRBV2 and J usage is TRBJ2-2; D remains unclear. The germline CDR1 and CDR2 sequences are SNHLY and FYNNEI. V was cut by 2 bases and J by 5 bases, with 12 bases left in between. This CDR3 is built from 15 residues. CDR3 coding DNA: TGTGCCAGCAGTGAAACAACACCCCGGACCGGGGAGCTGTTTTTT. Its translation: CASSETTPRTGELFF.

Only a few counts were recorded for this clonotype. The V and J genes are TRBV7-2 and TRBJ2-3; D remains unclear. V lost 3 bases to trimming and J lost 2 bases, with 9 bases between them. The CDR3 has 14 amino acids. Germline V gives CDR1 SGHTA, CDR2 FQGNSA. The CDR3 reads CASSFQRFTDTQYF. CDR3 nucleotide sequence: TGTGCCAGCAGCTTCCAGCGTTTCACAGATACGCAGTATTTT.

The rearrangement links TRBV4-1 to TRBJ2-7, with 14 bases that match TRBD2. V lost 4 bases to trimming and J lost 3 bases; unmatched junction nucleotides: 14. Germline CDR1 MGHRA, CDR2 YSYEKL. The CDR3 consists of 19 residues. For the CDR3, the DNA is TGCGCCAGCAGCCGGACTAGCGGGAGGCCTCAAAGGACTAGCTACGAGCAGTACGTC. It codes for CASSRTSGRPQRTSYEQYV.

This clonotype showed up just a few times. The V gene is TRBV12-3 or TRBV12-4, the J gene TRBJ2-1; 11 nucleotides align to TRBD2. This CDR3 has 16 amino acids. J lost 5 bases, V lost 6 bases, and 9 bases had no gene match. CDR3 amino acids: CASSSTGTSGHNEQFF. The CDR3, as DNA: TGTGCCAGCAGCAGCACCGGGACTAGCGGACACAATGAGCAGTTCTTC.

This clonotype appeared many times. The chain combines TRBV7-2 with TRBJ2-5, with D possibly TRBD1 on 7 matching bases. V gave up 5 bases and J gave up 4 bases, with 20 bases separating them. CDR1 is SGHTA, CDR2 FQGNSA, per germline. CDR3 length equals 16 residues. DNA for the CDR3: TGTGCCAGCAGCCCGAGGGGGCTAGCGTCAACAGAGACCCAGTACTTC. Amino acid sequence: CASSPRGLASTETQYF.

V and J are TRBV12-3 or TRBV12-4 and TRBJ1-5; 9 nucleotides match TRBD1. The CDR3 covers 15 residues. Trimming removed 8 bases from V and 5 bases from J; junction bases left unmatched: 10. The CDR3 DNA sequence: TGTGCCAGCGGATGGGACAGGGCGATGGATCAGCCCCAGCATTTT. Its translation: CASGWDRAMDQPQHF.

The rearrangement joins TRBV12-3 or TRBV12-4 to TRBJ1-4; a possible D gene is TRBD1 (5 bases). CDR3 length equals 15 residues. With 1 base removed from V and 3 bases from J, the gap between germline ends came to 9 bases. CDR3 nucleotides: TGTGCCAGCAGTTTAGGGGGGAGGCCTAATGAAAAACTGTTTTTT. Its translation is CASSLGGRPNEKLFF.

V is TRBV6-5 and J is TRBJ1-5; 12 nucleotides align to TRBD1. The CDR3 consists of 19 residues. CDR1 MNHEY and CDR2 SVGAGI come from the germline V gene. V lost 6 bases to trimming and J lost 1 base; unmatched junction nucleotides: 13. CDR3 in amino acids: CASRRSRGQGARSNQPQHF. CDR3 in DNA: TGTGCCAGCAGAAGGAGCCGGGGACAGGGGGCCAGAAGCAATCAGCCCCAGCATTTT.

This clonotype was seen only a few times. This rearrangement joins TRBV20-1 to TRBJ2-3; D could derive from TRBD1 or TRBD2 (5 bases each). Between the trimmed V and J ends, which lost 7 bases and 2 bases, there was a span of 13 bases. Germline CDR1 is DFQATT and CDR2 is SNEGSKA (reference sequence). The CDR3 loop spans 13 amino acids. As DNA, the CDR3 is TGCAGTGGTGAGAGGGGTTCCACAGATACGCAGTATTTT. It is translated as CSGERGSTDTQYF.

This clonotype showed up just a few times. The CDR3 is CASSQKGGFSYNEQFF. CDR3 bases: TGCGCCAGCAGCCAAAAGGGGGGATTCTCCTACAATGAGCAGTTCTTC. The gene calls are TRBV4-3 and TRBJ2-1; D may be TRBD1 or TRBD2 (6 bases each). V was clipped by 2 bases and J by 0 bases, with 11 bases between them. The CDR3 consists of 16 residues. CDR1 and CDR2 (germline): LGHNA, YSLEER.

The chain carries TRBV27 and TRBJ2-1; the D is unclear. The V gene lost 8 bases and the J gene lost 8 bases, with 4 bases spanning the gap. In germline, CDR1 is MNHEY, CDR2 SMNVEV (reference sequence). The CDR3 has 9 residues. In DNA, the CDR3 is TGTGCCAGCGCTTATGAGCAGTTCTTC. Protein sequence: CASAYEQFF.

This clonotype was observed many times. J is TRBJ2-7 and V is TRBV7-2; TRBD2 agrees at 10 bases. The CDR3 is made up of 15 amino acids. Germline V gives CDR1 SGHTA, CDR2 FQGNSA. Losses at the gene ends were 2 bases for V and 3 bases for J; bases not matched to a gene: 4. CDR3: CASSLQTSGYYEQYF. The CDR3 DNA follows: TGTGCCAGCAGCTTACAGACTAGCGGGTACTACGAGCAGTACTTC.

V usage is TRBV28 and J usage is TRBJ2-3; D remains unclear. CDR1 is MDHEN, CDR2 SYDVKM, per germline. CDR3 length: 11 residues. Between the trimmed V and J ends, which lost 9 bases and 6 bases, there was a span of 10 bases. The DNA of the CDR3 is TGTGCCAGGGGTTTGAGGGATACGCAGTATTTT. Translation gives CARGLRDTQYF. The full variable domain, with the rest looked up from reference TRBV28 and TRBJ2-3, is DVKVTQSSRYLVKRTGEKVFLECVQDMDHENMFWYRQDPGLGLRLIYFSYDVKMKEKGDIPEGYSVSREKKERFSLILESASTNQTSMYLCARGLRDTQYFGPGTRLTVL.

The chain couples TRBV7-2 to TRBJ2-2; TRBD1 is a possible D gene (6 bases). Trimming took off 2 bases at V and 4 bases at J, with 11 bases between the two ends. Per the germline V gene, CDR1 is SGHTA and CDR2 is FQGNSA. The CDR3 has 15 amino acids. CDR3 DNA sequence: TGTGCCAGCAGCTTATCGGACAGCCCCACCGGGGAGCTGTTTTTT. Protein product: CASSLSDSPTGELFF. The whole variable domain, filled in from reference TRBV7-2 and TRBJ2-2, reads GAGVSQSPSNKVTEKGKDVELRCDPISGHTALYWYRQSLGQGLEFLIYFQGNSAPDKSGLPSDRFSAERTGGSVSTLTIQRTQQEDSAVYLCASSLSDSPTGELFFGEGSRLTVL.

The chain is built from TRBV6-2 or TRBV6-3 and TRBJ2-2, with TRBD2 as a possible D gene (5 bases). Germline lookup yields CDR1 MNHEY and CDR2 SVGEGT. The CDR3 extends over 14 amino acids. V lost 7 bases, J lost 5 bases, and 14 bases lay in between. CDR3 DNA sequence: TGTGCCAGCATCCGAGTGGGAGATACCGGGGAGCTGTTTTTT. This gives the protein CASIRVGDTGELFF.

This clonotype has only a few counts. The genes are TRBV7-8 and TRBJ2-5; maybe TRBD2 (5 bases). Trimming left V 10 bases short and J 4 bases short, with 13 bases between. CDR3 length: 12 amino acids. Germline CDR1 is SGHVS and CDR2 is FQNEAQ. The CDR3 loop reads CATQPGGETQYF. The CDR3 DNA sequence: TGTGCCACCCAACCAGGAGGAGAGACCCAGTACTTC.

The V and J genes are TRBV30 and TRBJ2-7; D may be TRBD2 (6 bases). V was cut by 3 bases and J by 2 bases, with 14 bases left in between. There are 14 residues in the CDR3. Germline values: CDR1 GTSNPN, CDR2 SVGIG (reference sequence). CDR3 residues: CAWSTESGAYEQYF. CDR3 coding DNA: TGTGCCTGGAGCACGGAATCGGGAGCCTACGAGCAGTACTTC.

This chain uses TRBV6-5 with TRBJ1-1, with a tentative D call TRBD1 (6 bases). Germline values: CDR1 MNHEY, CDR2 SVGAGI. The CDR3 is 16 residues long. V was shortened by 0 bases and J by 5 bases, with 16 bases between the two germline ends. CDR3 region: CASSYSSGGGKTEAFF. CDR3 nucleotide sequence: TGTGCCAGCAGTTACTCGTCCGGGGGCGGAAAGACTGAAGCTTTCTTT.

The sample holds a few counts of this clonotype. As DNA, the CDR3 is TGCGCCAGCAGCCAAGGATCTAGCGGAGGCACAGATACGCAGTATTTT. Protein sequence: CASSQGSSGGTDTQYF. The chain employs TRBV4-3 and TRBJ2-3, with TRBD2 identical over 7 bases. The CDR3 is 16 residues long. The germline gives CDR1 LGHNA, CDR2 YSLEER. The junction had 5 bases not matched to a gene; V was cut back by 1 base and J by 1 base.